The clone carrying this T cell receptor (beta chain) turned up a few times. Its specificity is not known. CDR1 is DFQATT, CDR2 SNEGSKA, per germline (reference sequence). This CDR3 is 17 amino acids long. Trimming shortened V by 4 bases and J by 4 bases, and 23 bases separated the two germline ends. Libraries for TCR beta were made by quantitative 5'-RACE with molecular barcodes. One entry per CDR3 protein results from TCRdb running MiXCR on the 5' RACE reads. The table records just under 550,000 distinct CDR3 sequences, about 13% of them present only once. The record originates from a study of CD8 T cells in ankylosing spondylitis. Study conclusions and caveats: Blood of patients with ankylosing spondylitis appeared to be characterized by a TCR beta motif of eight highly homologous variants.

Sequencing used blood, either unsorted or a sorted T cell fraction (not recorded which). The rearrangement joins TRBV20-1 to TRBJ2-1; D may be TRBD2 (6 bases). The source of this sequence is a male donor with ankylosing spondylitis. CDR3 nucleotide sequence: TGCAGTGCTACCCCGATGTCGAGGGAGGCCATTTACAATGAGCAGTTCTTC. This translates into CSATPMSREAIYNEQFF.